This TCR beta chain was captured in a study of tumor-infiltrating lymphocytes in primary liver carcinoma (TCRdb year 2017). General notes on the study: The five patients, three men and two women aged 30 to 69 years, had hepatocellular carcinoma (four) or combined HCC and intrahepatic cholangiocarcinoma (one). High reproducibility was observed for the technical replicate repertoires, with mean shared-clone rates about 0.92 and correlation coefficients above 0.95. The five patients had tumors staged T1-T3 N0M0, with maximum diameters ranging from roughly 4.2 to 11 cm. A total of 35 specimens from 5 patients, comprising 25 or so tumor regions, 5 adjacent noncancerous liver tissues and 5 peripheral blood samples, were covered by TCRbeta repertoire sequencing. TCRbeta repertoire sequencing, expression microarrays and whole-exome sequencing were combined in the study across five regions of each liver tumor, with adjacent normal tissue and blood also included. Agilent mRNA microarray profiling was performed on the 25 to 30 tumor region samples to relate TCRbeta repertoire diversity to the local molecular phenotype. Each sample produced about 3.65 to 7.5 million productive TCRbeta reads, and read depth showed no significant difference between tissue types.

The junction shows trimming of 6 bases on V and 5 bases on J, plus 24 bases between the germline ends. Taken from the germline V gene, the CDR1 and CDR2 loops are MNHEY and SVGAGI. The CDR3 starts with the cysteine, ends with the phenylalanine, and has 17 residues. Only the CDR3 region is kept as DNA, spanning 51 bases read in frame from base 1. This clonotype was recorded at least ten times. Its antigen remains undetermined. No qualities accompany the bases; no much larger clone lies one base away. The paper as a whole reports these results and caveats: Only the TCR beta chain was sequenced, which likely underestimates true repertoire diversity because unpaired alpha chains were not captured. Since the samples were bulk and unsorted, there was no way to compare CD4+ and CD8+ T cell repertoires. The top 250 clones accounted for a significantly greater share of the repertoire in tumors than in blood (p = 0.039). Just about 7.5-24% of top clones turned up in all five regions of a tumor, which suggests spatial heterogeneity among tumor-infiltrating T cells. Consistent with antigen-driven expansion, pairs of tumor regions showed higher repertoire overlap (mean about 36%) than either tumor-adjacent pairs (approximately 17%) or tumor-blood pairs (around 14%). With just a few patients in the study, the authors point out that the findings should be validated in a larger study.

Using a constant-region primer and ProtoScript II reverse transcriptase, TCRbeta-specific cDNA was reverse-transcribed from around 500 ng total RNA. Three nested multiplex PCR rounds, following a slightly modified ARM-PCR procedure, were used to build the TCRbeta libraries. Multiplex TRBV1-TRBV30 forward primers and a Cbeta reverse primer were used in the first two PCR rounds, each of which was run for around 9 cycles. Sample barcodes and Illumina adapters were added in a final 25-cycle PCR using Deep VentR polymerase. Before sequencing, amplicons between 200 and 500 bp were purified from gel using a QIAquick gel extraction kit. An Illumina HiSeq 2500 was used to sequence the TCRbeta amplicons, generating 250-bp paired-end reads. For the original study's pipeline: To recover full CDR3 sequences, reads were quality-trimmed using Trimmomatic v0.33 and paired reads were then merged using FLASH v1.2.11. V, D and J germline segments were assigned to the rearranged TCRbeta sequences by MiGEC v1.2.1b. Clonotype statistics, along with Shannon-Wiener diversity indices, were calculated using VDJtools v1.0.0. To cut down on sampling bias, every analysis after diversity analysis relied on just the 250 most abundant clonotypes from each sample. TCRdb passed the public sequencing reads through fastp at Q25 and MiXCR, retaining productive beta sequences. Merged by CDR3 protein, the rows form single entries marked with the most common genes and DNA. Here the V and J calls rest on TCRdb's processing, not on the authors' analysis. This sample comprises approximately 73,000 distinct CDR3 sequences, about two thirds of them detected only once. The top ten hold approximately 14% of the sample.

Total RNA and DNA were co-extracted without cell sorting from 20-30 mg of bulk tissue using the AllPrep DNA/RNA mini kit. Roughly five patients with histopathologically diagnosed primary liver carcinoma underwent surgical resection in China between 2015 and 2016. Chronic HBV infection was present in the patients, and the patients were treatment-naive at sampling. Five spatially separated regions were sampled per tumor: superior, inferior, left-lateral and right-lateral poles, plus the tumor centre. More than 80% viable tumor cells were found by histology in every tumor sample. Fresh tumor and adjacent tissue pieces were bisected; one half was stored in RNAlater at -80°C, the other sent for histology.

Material for sequencing was liver tumor tissue from sampling region 4. The sample's cell subset or site label is to be understood as: tumor region T4, right-lateral pole. Here the chain combines TRBV6-5 and TRBJ2-3, with a tentative D gene TRBD2 over 6 matching bases. The receptor comes from a woman aged 60-75 years with primary liver carcinoma and hepatitis B virus infection. The DNA reads as follows: TGTGCCAGCAGAGGAGGGGAGGCCAACCCCCGGGGAGATACGCAGTATTTT. It specifies CASRGGEANPRGDTQYF.